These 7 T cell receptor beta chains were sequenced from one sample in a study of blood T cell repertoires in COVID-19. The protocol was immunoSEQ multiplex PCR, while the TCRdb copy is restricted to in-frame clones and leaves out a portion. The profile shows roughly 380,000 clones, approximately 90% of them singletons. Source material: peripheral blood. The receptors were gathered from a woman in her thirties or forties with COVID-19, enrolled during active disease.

DNA of the CDR3: TGCGCCAGCAGCCAAGATCCGGGTTGGTGGGGCTACACCTTC. Protein: CASSQDPGWWGYTF. The V and J genes are TRBV4-3 and TRBJ1-2; D not resolved. Trimming left V 0 bases short and J 8 bases short, with 13 bases between. Germline loops: CDR1 LGHNA, CDR2 YSLEER. The CDR3 is 14 amino acids.

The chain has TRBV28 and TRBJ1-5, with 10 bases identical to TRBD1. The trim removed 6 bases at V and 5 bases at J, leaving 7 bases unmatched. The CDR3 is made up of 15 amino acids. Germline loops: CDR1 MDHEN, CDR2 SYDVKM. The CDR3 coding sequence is TGTGCCAGCAGCGTAGGGACAGGGGTGTATCAGCCCCAGCATTTT. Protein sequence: CASSVGTGVYQPQHF.

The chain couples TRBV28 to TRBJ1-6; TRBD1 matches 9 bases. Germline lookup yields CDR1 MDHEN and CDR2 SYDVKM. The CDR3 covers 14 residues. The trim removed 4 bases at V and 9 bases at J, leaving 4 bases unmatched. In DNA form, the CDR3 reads TGTGCCAGCAGTTGGACAGGGGTAAGTTCACCCCTCCACTTT. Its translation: CASSWTGVSSPLHF.

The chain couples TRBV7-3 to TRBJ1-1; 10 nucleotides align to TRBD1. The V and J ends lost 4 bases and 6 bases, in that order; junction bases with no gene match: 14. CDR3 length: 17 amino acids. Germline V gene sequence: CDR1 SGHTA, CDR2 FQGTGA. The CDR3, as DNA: TGTGCCAGCAGCTCAACTGACAGGGGGCGAAGCTCAGCTGAAGCTTTCTTT. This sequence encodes CASSSTDRGRSSAEAFF.

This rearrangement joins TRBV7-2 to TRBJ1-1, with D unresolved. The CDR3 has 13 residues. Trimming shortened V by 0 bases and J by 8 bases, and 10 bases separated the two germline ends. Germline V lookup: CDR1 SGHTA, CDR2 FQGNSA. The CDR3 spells CASSLARRVEAFF. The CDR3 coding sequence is TGTGCCAGCAGCTTAGCGCGGAGGGTAGAAGCTTTCTTT.

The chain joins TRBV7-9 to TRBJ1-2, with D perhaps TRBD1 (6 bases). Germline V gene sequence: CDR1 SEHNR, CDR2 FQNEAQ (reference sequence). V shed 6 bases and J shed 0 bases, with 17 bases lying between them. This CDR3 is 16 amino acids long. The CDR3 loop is CASSRTTGRPNYGYTF. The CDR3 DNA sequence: TGTGCCAGCAGTCGTACAACAGGGAGACCTAACTATGGCTACACCTTC. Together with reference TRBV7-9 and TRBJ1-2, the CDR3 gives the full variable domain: DTGVSQNPRHKITKRGQNVTFRCDPISEHNRLYWYRQTLGQGPEFLTYFQNEAQLEKSRLLSDRFSAERPKGSFSTLEIQRTEQGDSAMYLCASSRTTGRPNYGYTFGSGTRLTVV.

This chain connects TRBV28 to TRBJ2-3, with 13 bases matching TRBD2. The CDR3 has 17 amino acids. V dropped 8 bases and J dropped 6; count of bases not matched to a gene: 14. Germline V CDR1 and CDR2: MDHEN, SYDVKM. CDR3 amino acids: CASRLTSGGALRDTQYF. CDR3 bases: TGTGCCAGCCGGCTTACTAGCGGGGGGGCATTAAGGGATACGCAGTATTTT.